A selection of T cell receptor beta chains follows, all from one sample in a study of T cells in localized non-small cell lung cancer. Only in-frame clones appear in the TCRdb table, and some are missing; sequencing was by immunoSEQ multiplex PCR. Of some 90,000 clones in the sample, roughly 90% were seen once. The sample here was peripheral blood, taken before any cancer treatment. The receptors originated from a man aged 35 to 69 with stage I squamous cell lung carcinoma. Each CDR3 is given with its conserved first and last residue.

v_call | cdr3_aa
TRBV7-2 | CASSPSREFGELFF
TRBV7-9 | CASSFLAGGQETQYF
TRBV28 | CASSDPQTGPYGTEAFF
TRBV11-3 | CASSLHGGPGNTIYF
TRBV6-5 | CASSSSGANVLTF
TRBV11-3 | CASSRTDTDTQYF
TRBV9 | CASSPSGSSYNEQFF
TRBV19 | CASSIDRAATNEKLFF
TRBV21-1 | CAIRAAGRETQYF
TRBV5-1 | CASSSGLGQGSGELFF
TRBV5-4 | CASSLKTGVGSYGYTF
TRBV5-1 | CASSLRSTSSYNEQFF
TRBV5-6 | CASSLARTGTDTQYF
TRBV12-5 | CASGSSRGLYGYTF
TRBV7-2 | CASSLAAGAISYEQYF
TRBV13 | CASSLGAGPLNTEAFF
TRBV7-9 | CASSMVPLTNTGELFF
TRBV2 | CASSDRGRDTEAFF
TRBV27 | CASSFGQVNYGYTF
TRBV11-2 | CASSLVRWAGAGYTF
TRBV21-1 | CASSKDSEAFF
TRBV5-5 | CASSLRQHYNEQFF
TRBV7-9 | CASSLNDSPTNYGYTF
TRBV18 | CASSPLTDSFYGYTF
TRBV6-5 | CASSYRNTIYF
TRBV7-6 | CASSLGGQAYNEQFF
TRBV7-2 | CASSSGGFNEKLFF
TRBV10-1 | CASTAGGTYEQYF
TRBV28 | CASSFGLRGAFF
TRBV2 | CASSEEGWDEKLFF
TRBV2 | CASSLQVSTGELFF
TRBV15 | CATSRDHGGYEQYF
TRBV10-2 | CASSVRTGKTEAFF
TRBV27 | CASSLTTHSNQPQHF
TRBV7-9 | CASVRADTQYF
TRBV5-1 | CATGSGQGVYEQYF
TRBV10-3 | CAISDLETQYF
TRBV11-2 | CASSWGQGGGGYTF
TRBV10-2 | CASSERTGGRMANVLTF
TRBV15 | CATSGWTGFLQETQYF
TRBV25-1 | CASSAPGLIQETQYF
TRBV5-4 | CASSFVGGLRYF